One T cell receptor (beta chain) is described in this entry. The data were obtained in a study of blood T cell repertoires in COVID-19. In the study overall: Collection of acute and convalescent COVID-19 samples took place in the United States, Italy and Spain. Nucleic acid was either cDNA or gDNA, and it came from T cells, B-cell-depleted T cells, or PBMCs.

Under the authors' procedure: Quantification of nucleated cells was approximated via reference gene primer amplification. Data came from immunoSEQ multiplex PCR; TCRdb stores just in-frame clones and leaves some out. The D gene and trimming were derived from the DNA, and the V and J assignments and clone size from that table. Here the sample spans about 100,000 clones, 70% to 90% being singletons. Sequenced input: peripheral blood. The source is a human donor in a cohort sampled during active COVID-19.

Here the CDR3 DNA reads TGTGCCAGCAGCCAACAGGGCGGAAAGACTGAAGCTTTCTTT. It is translated as CASSQQGGKTEAFF. The V gene is TRBV14, the J gene TRBJ1-1; maybe TRBD1 (5 bases). CDR1 and CDR2 from the germline V gene are SGHDN and FVKESK. There are 14 residues in the CDR3. Trimming stripped 2 bases from V and 5 bases from J, with 12 bases between.